This entry is about one TCR beta chain. This entry belongs to a study of blood T cell repertoires in COVID-19. The overall study: PBMCs, B-cell-depleted T cells, or T cells provided the cDNA or gDNA that made up the material.

Produced via immunoSEQ multiplex PCR; TCRdb's table is partial and in-frame only. This sample has approximately 68,000 clones, with around 85% found just once. Germline CDR1 SEHNR, CDR2 FQNEAQ (reference sequence). This CDR3 has 15 residues. V dropped 6 bases and J dropped 3; count of bases not matched to a gene: 4. The clonotype comes from a woman aged 45-60 years with acute or convalescent COVID-19. The sequencing input was peripheral blood. J is TRBJ2-2 and V is TRBV7-9; TRBD1 agrees at 10 bases. The CDR3 loop reads CASRSGTGDTGELFF. The CDR3 DNA sequence: TGTGCCAGCAGATCCGGGACAGGGGACACCGGGGAGCTGTTTTTT. The full variable domain, with the rest looked up from reference TRBV7-9 and TRBJ2-2, is DTGVSQNPRHKITKRGQNVTFRCDPISEHNRLYWYRQTLGQGPEFLTYFQNEAQLEKSRLLSDRFSAERPKGSFSTLEIQRTEQGDSAMYLCASRSGTGDTGELFFGEGSRLTVL.